The 2 T cell receptor beta chains below were found in one sample sequenced in a study of cytomegalovirus exposure and HLA in healthy donors. PCR employed 60 Vbeta and 13 Jbeta primers. The assay was immunoSEQ multiplex PCR, and TCRdb's table has in-frame clones only and misses some. The profile shows a few hundred thousand clones, about 79% of them singletons. Sequenced sample: PBMCs. The receptors stem from a man aged 18 to 30 in good health and CMV-seronegative.

V usage is TRBV9 and J usage is TRBJ2-1; the match to TRBD2 covers 11 bases. Germline V gene data show CDR1 as SGDLS and CDR2 as YYNGEE. This CDR3 contains 15 residues. The V and J ends lost 3 bases and 8 bases, in that order; junction bases with no gene match: 7. The CDR3 region has the DNA TGTGCCAGCAGCGCCACTAGCGGGAGCTTCTATGAGCAGTTCTTC. Protein product: CASSATSGSFYEQFF.

The chain carries TRBV2 and TRBJ2-7, with TRBD2 as a possible D gene (6 bases). Germline V CDR1 and CDR2: SNHLY, FYNNEI. With 7 bases removed from V and 2 bases from J, the gap between germline ends came to 21 bases. CDR3 length equals 16 residues. The CDR3 spells CASTAGPKVDPYEQYF. The CDR3, as DNA: TGTGCCAGCACCGCGGGGCCGAAGGTGGATCCCTACGAGCAGTACTTC. Filled out from reference TRBV2 and TRBJ2-7, the complete variable domain reads EPEVTQTPSHQVTQMGQEVILRCVPISNHLYFYWYRQILGQKVEFLVSFYNNEISEKSEIFDDQFSVERPDGSNFTLKIRSTKLEDSAMYFCASTAGPKVDPYEQYFGPGTRLTVT.